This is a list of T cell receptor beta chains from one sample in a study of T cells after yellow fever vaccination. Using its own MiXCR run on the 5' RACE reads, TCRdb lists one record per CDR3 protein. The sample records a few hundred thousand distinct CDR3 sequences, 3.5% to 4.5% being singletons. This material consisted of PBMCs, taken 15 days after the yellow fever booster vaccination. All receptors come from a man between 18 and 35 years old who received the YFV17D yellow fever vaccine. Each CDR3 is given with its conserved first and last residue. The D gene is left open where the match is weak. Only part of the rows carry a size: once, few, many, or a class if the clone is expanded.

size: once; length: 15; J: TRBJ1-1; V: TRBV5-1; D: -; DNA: TGCGCCAGCAGCTCGCGGCAGGCCATGAACACTGAAGCTTTCTTT; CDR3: CASSSRQAMNTEAFF
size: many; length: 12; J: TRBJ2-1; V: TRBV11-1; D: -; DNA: TGTGCCAGCAAGACAGCGGTCGGGGAGCAGTTCTTC; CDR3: CASKTAVGEQFF
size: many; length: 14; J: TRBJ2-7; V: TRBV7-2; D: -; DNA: TGTGCCAGCAGCCCACCCCCTGTTTCCTACGAGCAGTACTTC; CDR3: CASSPPPVSYEQYF
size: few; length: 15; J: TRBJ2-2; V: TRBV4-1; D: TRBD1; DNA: TGCGCCAGCACTAGTCGACAGGGGGACACCGGGGAGCTGTTTTTT; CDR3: CASTSRQGDTGELFF
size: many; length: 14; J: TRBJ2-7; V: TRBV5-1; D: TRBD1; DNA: TGCGCCAGCAGCTGGACAGGGGGCAACTACGAGCAGTACTTC; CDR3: CASSWTGGNYEQYF
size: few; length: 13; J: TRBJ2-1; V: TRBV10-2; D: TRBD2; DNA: TGCGCCAGCAGACTAGCGGGGGGGCGTGAGCAGTTCTTC; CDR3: CASRLAGGREQFF
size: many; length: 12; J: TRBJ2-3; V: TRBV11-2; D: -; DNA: TGTGCCAGCAGCTTAGCCACAGATACGCAGTATTTT; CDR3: CASSLATDTQYF
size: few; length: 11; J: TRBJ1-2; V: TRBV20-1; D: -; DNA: TGCAGTGCTAGGCAGCCGGGACGCTACACCTTC; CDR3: CSARQPGRYTF
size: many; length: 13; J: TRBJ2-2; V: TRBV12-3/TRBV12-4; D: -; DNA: TGTGCCAGCCAGCCGTCCGGCGGAGGGGAGCTGTTTTTT; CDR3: CASQPSGGGELFF
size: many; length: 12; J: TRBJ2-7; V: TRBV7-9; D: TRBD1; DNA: TGTGCCAGCAGCTTCACAGGGGTCGAGCAGTACTTC; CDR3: CASSFTGVEQYF
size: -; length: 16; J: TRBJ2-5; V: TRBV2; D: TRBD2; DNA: TGTGCCAGCAGGGGACTAGCGGGGGGCCTCCGGGAGACCCAGTACTTC; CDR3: CASRGLAGGLRETQYF
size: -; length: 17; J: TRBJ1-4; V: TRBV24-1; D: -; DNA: TGTGCCACCAGTGGGCTACGGGACTTTTCAACTAATGAAAAACTGTTTTTT; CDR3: CATSGLRDFSTNEKLFF
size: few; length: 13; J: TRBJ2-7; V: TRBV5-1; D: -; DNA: TGCGCCAGCAGCGCATGGCTTGGGGGAGAGCAGTACTTC; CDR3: CASSAWLGGEQYF